These 14 T cell receptor beta chains originate from one sample sequenced in a study of T cells in women clearing cervical HPV infection. The repertoire was sequenced with immunoSEQ multiplex PCR; TCRdb's copy has only in-frame clones and lacks some. The sample has about 36,000 clones. The sample taken for sequencing was blood buffy coat. The receptors come from a woman between 18 and 70 years old with a cervical HPV16 infection that either progressed to CIN3+ or cleared (not recorded which).

On this clone itself: The read ends 3 residues early relative to the CDR3; the germline J gene fills the gap. The J gene is TRBJ1-1, the V gene TRBV19; D is undetermined. Germline V gene sequence: CDR1 LNHDA, CDR2 SQIVND (reference sequence). V was clipped by 3 bases and J by 0 bases, with 11 bases between them. The CDR3 runs to 15 residues. The CDR3 sequence: CASSISILVNTEAFF. The CDR3 DNA, read in part, is TGTGCCAGTAGTATTTCTATCCTCGTGAACACTGAA.

Notes on this clone: The read terminates 3 residues ahead of where the CDR3 ends, so the germline J gene completes it. This chain joins TRBV5-8 and TRBJ2-7, with 11 bases lining up with TRBD1. V was clipped by 9 bases and J by 4 bases; unmatched bases: 9. CDR1 and CDR2 from the germline V gene are SGHTS and YDEGEE. The CDR3 length is 14 residues. CDR3 sequence reads: CAIYCGDRGYEQYF. CDR3 bases read: TGTGCCATATATTGTGGGGACAGGGGGTACGAG.

About this clone: The read ends 3 residues shy of where the CDR3 ends; the end is completed using the germline J gene. The rearrangement links TRBV12-3 or TRBV12-4 to TRBJ2-1; 10 bases fit TRBD2. The CDR3 spans 15 residues. V lost 3 bases, J lost 7 bases, and 6 bases stayed unmatched. The DNA read from the CDR3 is TGTGCCAGCAGTTTTGGTCTAGCGGGAGAAAATGAG. The encoded protein is CASSFGLAGENE. The entire CDR3 reads CASSFGLAGENEQFF.

Concerning this clone: Read sequence stops 3 residues before the CDR3 end, and the germline J gene provides the missing end. The V and J genes are TRBV5-4 and TRBJ1-2, with 7 nucleotides matching TRBD1. This CDR3 contains 14 residues. Germline V gene data show CDR1 as SGHNT and CDR2 as YYREEE (reference sequence). V lost 0 bases, J lost 4 bases, and 3 bases stayed unmatched. Here the CDR3 reads CASSLAGQLYGYTF. The CDR3 DNA, read in part, is TGTGCCAGCAGCTTGGCGGGACAGCTCTATGGC.

Worth noting for this clone: From the germline J gene comes the end of the CDR3, since the read stops 3 residues before it. This chain joins TRBV6-1 and TRBJ2-3, with 14 positions matching TRBD2. There are 15 residues in the CDR3. Trimming removed 4 bases from V and 5 bases from J; junction bases left unmatched: 2. CDR1 is MNHNS, CDR2 SASEGT, per germline. CDR3 DNA (partial): TGTGCCAGCAGTGCTGGGACTAGCGGGGGAGATACG. This sequence encodes CASSAGTSGGDT. The CDR3 in its entirety is CASSAGTSGGDTQYF.

Partial CDR3 DNA: TGTGCCAGCAGCTTACCGGTCACAGATACG. Encoded protein: CASSLPVTDT. The complete CDR3 protein is CASSLPVTDTQYF. The chain employs TRBV7-2 and TRBJ2-3; no reliable D call. The CDR3 end is not reached by the read, which stops 3 residues before it; the germline J gene fills it in. In germline, CDR1 is SGHTA, CDR2 FQGNSA. The CDR3 covers 13 residues. Trimming took 2 bases from V and 2 from J, leaving 5 bases between them.

Worth noting for this clone: The read stops 3 residues short of the end of the CDR3; the missing end is completed from the germline J gene. The chain has TRBV2 and TRBJ2-1; TRBD1 matches 11 bases. V lost 7 bases, J lost 6 bases, and 8 bases stayed unmatched. The CDR3 loop spans 15 amino acids. Germline-derived CDR1 and CDR2 are SNHLY and FYNNEI. Partial CDR3 DNA: TGTGCCAGCACTGGGACAGGGGGGGGCCTCAATGAG. It yields the protein CASTGTGGGLNE. The CDR3, in full, reads CASTGTGGGLNEQFF.

Regarding this clone: The observed sequence ends 3 residues before the CDR3 terminus, with the missing tail filled in from the germline J gene. This chain connects TRBV20-1 to TRBJ2-1, with D hard to call. Germline V lookup: CDR1 DFQATT, CDR2 SNEGSKA (reference sequence). This CDR3 has 10 residues. The V gene lost 5 bases and the J gene lost 6 bases, with 5 bases spanning the gap. CDR3 bases read: TGCAGTGCTGTTCTCAATGAG. This codes for CSAVLNE. The full CDR3 is CSAVLNEQFF.

In the case of this clone: The read is 3 residues too short to cover the CDR3 end, so that end is filled in from the germline J gene. The chain employs TRBV11-2 and TRBJ1-3, with 7 bases lining up with TRBD1. The CDR3 covers 14 residues. The V gene end was trimmed by 8 bases and the J gene end by 8 bases; junction bases not matched to a gene: 12. CDR1 and CDR2 (germline): SGHAT, FQNNGV. The sequenced CDR3 bases are TGTGCCAGCCGCCAGGGACAGATGAGAGACACC. Protein sequence: CASRQGQMRDT. The whole CDR3 region reads CASRQGQMRDTIYF.

Comments on this clone: The observed sequence ends 3 residues before the CDR3 terminus, with the missing tail filled in from the germline J gene. The chain joins TRBV5-6 to TRBJ2-5; TRBD2 might be the D (5 bases). V lost 1 base and J 2 bases, leaving 6 bases between the germline ends. The CDR3 runs 13 residues. Germline V CDR1 and CDR2: SGHDT, YYEEEE. The covered CDR3 bases are TGTGCCAGCAGCTTGCGGGGACAAGAGACC. Protein: CASSLRGQET. The entire CDR3 sequence reads CASSLRGQETQYF.

Points on this clone: Read data end 3 residues before the CDR3 end; the end is taken from the germline J gene. The V gene is TRBV11-2, the J gene TRBJ2-1, with D possibly matching TRBD2 (5 bases). V was shortened by 6 bases and J by 4 bases, with 13 bases between the two germline ends. The germline gives CDR1 SGHAT, CDR2 FQNNGV. The CDR3 extends over 14 amino acids. CDR3 sequence: CASSDAGPYNEQFF. CDR3 DNA, as far as it was read: TGTGCCAGCAGTGATGCGGGCCCTTACAATGAG.

Concerning this clone itself: The read terminates 3 residues ahead of where the CDR3 ends, so the germline J gene completes it. The genes are TRBV5-4 and TRBJ2-3, with 8 bases aligning to TRBD1. This CDR3 has 14 residues. From germline, CDR1 is SGHNT and CDR2 YYREEE (reference sequence). The V gene end was trimmed by 4 bases and the J gene end by 2 bases; junction bases not matched to a gene: 3. The CDR3 bases that were read are TGTGCCAGCAGCACAGGGGGTACCACAGATACG. It yields the protein CASSTGGTTDT. The full CDR3 protein reads CASSTGGTTDTQYF. Full variable domain (rest looked up from reference TRBV5-4 and TRBJ2-3): ETGVTQSPTHLIKTRGQQVTLRCSSQSGHNTVSWYQQALGQGPQFIFQYYREEENGRGNFPPRFSGLQFPNYSSELNVNALELDDSALYLCASSTGGTTDTQYFGPGTRLTVL.

With respect to this clone: The read gets to within 3 residues of the CDR3 end, and the germline J gene fills in the rest. The J gene is TRBJ2-2, the V gene TRBV6-2 or TRBV6-3, with a weak D call TRBD1 (5 bases). The V and J ends lost 11 bases and 6 bases respectively, with 10 bases between them. CDR1 and CDR2 from the germline V gene are MNHEY and SVGEGT. The CDR3 runs 11 residues. The part of the CDR3 DNA that was read is TGTGCCGCCCAGGGCCCCGGGGAG. Translating it yields CAAQGPGE. The whole CDR3 reads CAAQGPGELFF.

A word on this clone: The CDR3 end falls 3 residues outside the read, so it is completed with the germline J gene. This chain uses TRBV30 with TRBJ1-5, with D possibly being TRBD1 (6 bases). Trimming cost V 5 bases and J 4 bases, with 12 bases left between them. The germline gives CDR1 GTSNPN, CDR2 SVGIG (reference sequence). The CDR3 contains 13 residues. CDR3 sequence reads: CAWAHRENQPQHF. CDR3 bases read: TGTGCCTGGGCCCACAGGGAAAATCAGCCC.